This T cell receptor beta chain was captured by sequencing in a study of CXCR3-negative and CXCR3-positive naive CD8 T cells. Study background: The TRB read total, about 135 million, broke down to about 1.5 +/- 0.3 million reads per library. General study points: Relative to memory CD8+ cells, whose diversity was much lower, both naive subsets had comparably high diversity. More hydrophobic TRB CDR3s were found in CXCR3-positive naive cells than in CXCR3-negative naive cells. Memory cells diverged, while naive CXCR3-positive and CXCR3-negative cells had similar TRBV-TRBJ usage.

5' RACE with UMI labels generated the TRB cDNA libraries. TCRdb reprocessed the 5' RACE reads and stores each CDR3 protein as one record, lacking DNA. This sample lists approximately 6,900 distinct CDR3 sequences; its ten largest clones have 1.4%. Note on this clonotype: The antigen remains unidentified.

CDR1 is SQVTM and CDR2 is ANQGSEA in the germline V gene. The CDR3 totals 12 residues. The chain is built from TRBV29-1 and TRBJ2-5. Material for sequencing was naive CXCR3+ CD8+ T cells from blood. The subset is: CD45RO-CCR7+CD27+CD95- naive CD8+ T cells expressing CXCR3 (TNR3+). This TCR was sampled from a human donor in good health. Some clones in this sample may be carry-over from other donors' samples. This chain's CDR3 is CSVIGLQETQYF.